These 28 T cell receptor beta chains came from one sample sequenced in a study of T cell clones after liver transplantation. This table comes from immunoSEQ multiplex PCR, and its TCRdb copy is limited to in-frame clones, with some not included. Here the sample spans under 150,000 clones, about nine tenths being singletons. The source was CD4+ T cells from blood, collected 12 months after liver transplant. The receptors derive from a human patient who received a liver transplant. Some T cells may have originated in the graft donor.

The chain couples TRBV11-2 to TRBJ1-2, with D unclear. The CDR3 is 15 residues long. Between the trimmed V and J ends, which lost 1 base and 1 base, there was a span of 10 bases. Germline assignment: CDR1 SGHAT and CDR2 FQNNGV. CDR3 region: CASSLAPNFNYGYTF. CDR3 nucleotides: TGTGCCAGCAGCTTAGCCCCAAATTTTAACTATGGCTACACCTTC.

The chain joins TRBV12-5 to TRBJ2-7, with 9 bases identical to TRBD1. V trimming: 6 bases; J trimming: 5 bases; junction bases outside the gene matches: 8. Germline lookup yields CDR1 LGHNT and CDR2 FRNRAP. The CDR3 runs to 14 residues. In DNA form, the CDR3 reads TGTGCTAGTGGCCGGGACAGGGCAGTGGACGAGCAGTACTTC. It specifies CASGRDRAVDEQYF.

The chain has TRBV5-5 and TRBJ1-4; no firm D call. Germline values: CDR1 SGHKS, CDR2 YYEKEE (reference sequence). This CDR3 spans 14 amino acids. Trimming left V 2 bases short and J 7 bases short, with 12 bases between. This CDR3 reads CASSFDGGVEKLFF. In nucleotides, the CDR3 is TGTGCCAGCAGCTTTGATGGTGGAGTTGAAAAACTGTTTTTT.

This clone was picked up one time. V and J are TRBV7-7 and TRBJ1-1; a possible D gene is TRBD1 (6 bases). Germline V gene sequence: CDR1 SSHAT, CDR2 FNYEAQ (reference sequence). The CDR3 covers 14 residues. V was trimmed by 5 bases and J by 6 bases, leaving 16 bases between them. CDR3 protein: CASSPWGGAAEAFF. The CDR3 DNA reads TGTGCCAGCAGCCCGTGGGGGGGGGCGGCTGAAGCTTTCTTT.

The chain uses TRBV18 and TRBJ1-5, with a weak D call TRBD1 (5 bases). Germline V gene data show CDR1 as KGHSH and CDR2 as LQKENI. V lost 4 bases to trimming and J lost 3 bases, with 10 bases between them. This CDR3 is built from 14 residues. CDR3 in DNA: TGTGCCAGCTCACTTCAGGGAATCAATCAGCCCCAGCATTTT. Amino acids: CASSLQGINQPQHF.

This clone was counted a single time. The rearrangement links TRBV28 to TRBJ1-1; 10 bases agree with TRBD1. V was clipped by 4 bases and J by 3 bases; unmatched bases: 5. CDR3 size: 15 residues. CDR1 and CDR2 from the germline V gene are MDHEN and SYDVKM. This CDR3 reads CASSSPGTGDTEAFF. CDR3 DNA: TGTGCCAGCAGTTCACCCGGGACAGGGGACACTGAAGCTTTCTTT.

This clone occurred many times. The chain couples TRBV28 to TRBJ1-1, with D perhaps matching TRBD1 (5 bases). Germline V gene lookup returns CDR1 MDHEN and CDR2 SYDVKM. V was cut by 6 bases and J by 6 bases, with 17 bases left in between. The CDR3 contains 14 residues. The CDR3, as DNA: TGTGCCAGCAGCCCGCGGGGGTATGATCCTGAAGCTTTCTTT. It yields the protein CASSPRGYDPEAFF.

This chain links TRBV2 with TRBJ2-7; D uncertain. CDR1 is SNHLY, CDR2 FYNNEI, per germline. Trimming took off 0 bases at V and 7 bases at J, with 7 bases between the two ends. The CDR3 extends over 12 amino acids. The CDR3 DNA reads TGTGCCAGCAGTGAAGCGCCAACAGAGCAGTACTTC. It is translated as CASSEAPTEQYF.

The genes are TRBV30 and TRBJ2-2; D gene ambiguous. Per germline, CDR1 GTSNPN and CDR2 SVGIG (reference sequence). The CDR3 has 14 residues. V was trimmed by 0 bases and J by 1 base, leaving 6 bases between them. The CDR3, as DNA: TGTGCCTGGAGTGTACCAGGGAACACCGGGGAGCTGTTTTTT. It codes for CAWSVPGNTGELFF.

This rearrangement joins TRBV11-3 to TRBJ2-1; 10 nucleotides agree with TRBD1. The ends lost 2 bases at V and 6 bases at J; junction bases unmatched: 4. Germline CDR1 is SGHNT and CDR2 is YENEEA. This CDR3 has 15 amino acids. This CDR3 reads CASSLRTGGGNEQFF. The CDR3 DNA reads as TGTGCCAGCAGCTTAAGGACAGGGGGAGGCAATGAGCAGTTCTTC. Full variable domain (missing parts from reference TRBV11-3 and TRBJ2-1): EAGVVQSPRYKIIEKKQPVAFWCNPISGHNTLYWYLQNLGQGPELLIRYENEEAVDDSQLPKDRFSAERLKGVDSTLKIQPAELGDSAVYLCASSLRTGGGNEQFFGPGTRLTVL.

V is TRBV2 and J is TRBJ1-1; tentatively, D is TRBD1 (6 bases). Trimming left V 8 bases short and J 4 bases short, with 17 bases between. The CDR3 has 14 amino acids. Germline assignment: CDR1 SNHLY and CDR2 FYNNEI. The CDR3 DNA is TGTGCCAGCGCCTACCAGGGGTTTATCACTGAAGCTTTCTTT. This encodes CASAYQGFITEAFF.

The CDR3 nucleotides read TGTGCCAGCAGCACCATAGCGGGATTTAGCACAGATACGCAGTATTTT. Its protein product is CASSTIAGFSTDTQYF. The chain carries TRBV21-1 and TRBJ2-3; the listed D gene, TRBD2, was not tested against the DNA. TRBV21-1 is a pseudogene segment. This CDR3 spans 16 amino acids.

J is TRBJ2-3 and V is TRBV4-1, with D maybe TRBD2 (6 bases). The CDR3 is made up of 16 amino acids. Germline V gene data show CDR1 as MGHRA and CDR2 as YSYEKL. The V end was cut by 0 bases, the J end by 1 base, with 11 bases between. For the CDR3, the DNA is TGCGCCAGCAGCCAAGATAACGGGGGTGGCACAGATACGCAGTATTTT. Its translation is CASSQDNGGGTDTQYF.

The chain has TRBV29-1 and TRBJ2-2, with 8 bases matching TRBD1. Unmatched junction bases numbered 9, after V lost 6 bases and J lost 6 bases. Germline values: CDR1 SQVTM, CDR2 ANQGSEA. The CDR3 is 14 amino acids. The CDR3 sequence is CSVLKGQVAGELFF. CDR3 in DNA: TGCAGCGTCCTGAAGGGACAGGTCGCCGGGGAGCTGTTTTTT.

V and J are TRBV5-8 and TRBJ2-7, with TRBD1 matching over 9 bases. After removal of 0 bases from V and 5 bases from J, the junction contained 6 bases not matched to a gene. The length of the CDR3 is 15 residues. Germline assignment: CDR1 SGHTS and CDR2 YDEGEE. This chain's CDR3 is CASSLETGGFNEQYF. As DNA, the CDR3 is TGTGCCAGCAGCTTGGAGACAGGGGGTTTCAACGAGCAGTACTTC.

The rearrangement links TRBV6-6 to TRBJ2-1; 9 bases match TRBD1. V trimming: 2 bases; J trimming: 3 bases; junction bases outside the gene matches: 2. Germline values: CDR1 MNHNY, CDR2 SVGAGI (reference sequence). This CDR3 is 15 amino acids long. CDR3 amino acids: CASSYGGQGYNEQFF. CDR3 DNA sequence: TGTGCCAGCAGTTACGGGGGACAGGGCTACAATGAGCAGTTCTTC.

V usage is TRBV9 and J usage is TRBJ1-2; the match to TRBD1 covers 7 bases. Germline-derived CDR1 and CDR2 are SGDLS and YYNGEE. V dropped 4 bases and J dropped 8; count of bases not matched to a gene: 8. The CDR3 has 13 residues. CDR3 nucleotides: TGTGCCAGCAGCCCTACCCAGGGGGGAGGCTACACCTTC. Translation: CASSPTQGGGYTF.

CDR3 in amino acids: CASAPRGSYGYTF. The CDR3 DNA follows: TGTGCCAGCGCCCCCCGGGGTAGCTATGGCTACACCTTC. This chain joins TRBV27 and TRBJ1-2; D not certain. Trimming removed 8 bases at V and 4 bases at J, with 14 bases between. The germline gives CDR1 MNHEY, CDR2 SMNVEV (reference sequence). The CDR3 runs 13 residues.

The chain recombines TRBV5-6 with TRBJ2-1; no definite D call. This CDR3 is 15 amino acids long. CDR1 SGHDT and CDR2 YYEEEE come from the germline V gene. V lost 5 bases and J lost 5, with 17 bases in between. The CDR3 reads CASSQRRFKDNEQFF. Here the CDR3 DNA reads TGTGCCAGCAGTCAACGTAGGTTTAAGGACAATGAGCAGTTCTTC.

The J gene is TRBJ1-1, the V gene TRBV27, with 10 bases matching TRBD1. With 6 bases clipped from V and 6 bases from J, the junction kept 4 bases outside the gene matches. In germline, CDR1 is MNHEY, CDR2 SMNVEV (reference sequence). The CDR3 loop spans 13 amino acids. DNA of the CDR3: TGTGCCAGCAGGGACAGGGGGTTCTCTGAAGCTTTCTTT. It translates to CASRDRGFSEAFF.

This clone showed up just a few times. The V and J genes are TRBV28 and TRBJ2-3; 11 bases line up with TRBD2. The germline CDR1 and CDR2 sequences are MDHEN and SYDVKM. Losses at the gene ends were 6 bases for V and 4 bases for J; bases not matched to a gene: 6. CDR3 length: 15 amino acids. CDR3 sequence (DNA): TGTGCCAGCAGCCTGGCACTAGCGGGGGCAGATACGCAGTATTTT. The encoded protein is CASSLALAGADTQYF.

CDR3 protein: CASRDTPGRVNTEAFF. The CDR3, as DNA: TGTGCCAGTAGGGATACTCCGGGACGGGTGAACACTGAAGCTTTCTTT. The V gene is TRBV19, the J gene TRBJ1-1; maybe TRBD1 (5 bases). This CDR3 is built from 16 residues. Germline loops: CDR1 LNHDA, CDR2 SQIVND (reference sequence). V gave up 6 bases and J gave up 0 bases, with 17 bases separating them.

Note on this clone: Other DNA sequences from this sample encode an identical CDR3 as well. The V call is TRBV11-3, the J call TRBJ2-5; D gene unclear. Trimming stripped 1 base from V and 5 bases from J, with 5 bases between. The CDR3 is made up of 12 amino acids. Germline values: CDR1 SGHNT, CDR2 YENEEA. CDR3 protein: CASSLVPETQYF. CDR3 coding DNA: TGTGCCAGCAGCTTAGTGCCGGAGACCCAGTACTTC. The whole variable domain, filled in from reference TRBV11-3 and TRBJ2-5, reads EAGVVQSPRYKIIEKKQPVAFWCNPISGHNTLYWYLQNLGQGPELLIRYENEEAVDDSQLPKDRFSAERLKGVDSTLKIQPAELGDSAVYLCASSLVPETQYFGPGTRLLVL.

V gene TRBV6-5 combines with J gene TRBJ1-2; a possible D gene is TRBD1 (5 bases). Trimming took 0 bases from V and 1 from J, leaving 9 bases between them. The CDR3 sequence is 15 residues long. Looked up from germline, CDR1 is MNHEY and CDR2 is SVGAGI. CDR3 DNA: TGTGCCAGCAGTTACTCGGCCCAGGGTAACTATGGCTACACCTTC. Amino acids: CASSYSAQGNYGYTF.

This chain uses TRBV11-2 with TRBJ1-2; D remains ambiguous. Germline V CDR1 and CDR2: SGHAT, FQNNGV. The V end was cut by 5 bases, the J end by 0 bases, with 7 bases between. This CDR3 is 13 amino acids long. The CDR3 reads CASSERTNYGYTF. The CDR3, as DNA: TGTGCCAGCAGCGAACGGACTAACTATGGCTACACCTTC.

The J gene is TRBJ2-3, the V gene TRBV5-1; no firm D call. CDR1 is SGHRS and CDR2 is YFSETQ in the germline V gene. The CDR3 runs 18 residues. The ends were cut back, 0 bases at V and 2 bases at J, with 19 bases in the middle. DNA for the CDR3: TGCGCCAGCAGCTTGGGGATCCCCGCATTATTCCTCACAGATACGCAGTATTTT. Translating gives CASSLGIPALFLTDTQYF.

In this sample, this clone turned up once. This chain uses TRBV11-3 with TRBJ1-4, with TRBD1 matching over 10 bases. The CDR3 is 17 residues long. Germline CDR1 and CDR2: SGHNT and YENEEA. Losses at the gene ends were 1 base for V and 10 bases for J; bases not matched to a gene: 12. CDR3 sequence: CASSLGQGAPNSPKLFF. The DNA for the CDR3 is TGTGCCAGCAGCTTAGGACAGGGGGCGCCGAACTCTCCAAAACTGTTTTTT.

The sample holds a few counts of this clone. The chain is built from TRBV28 and TRBJ2-1; a possible D gene is TRBD2 (6 bases). This CDR3 contains 16 residues. Germline values: CDR1 MDHEN, CDR2 SYDVKM. The germline V and J ends were trimmed by 2 bases and 0 bases, with 11 bases remaining between them. This chain's CDR3 is CASSLHMGLSYNEQFF. Written as DNA, the CDR3 is TGTGCCAGCAGTTTACATATGGGACTCTCCTACAATGAGCAGTTCTTC.